Listed here are 5 T cell receptor beta chains from one sample, sequenced in a study of control samples from healthy donors and cancer patients. Data came from immunoSEQ multiplex PCR; TCRdb stores just in-frame clones and leaves some out. The repertoire includes around 70,000 clones, roughly 93% of them detected once, and 2.8% sits in the top ten. Sequenced input: blood. These receptors came from a woman aged 25 to 39 in good health.

This clone was found once. The V and J genes are TRBV14 and TRBJ1-2, with D unclear. Looked up from germline, CDR1 is SGHDN and CDR2 is FVKESK. V lost 4 bases and J 5 bases, leaving 11 bases between the germline ends. This CDR3 comprises 13 residues. The CDR3 is CASSRYDVYGYTF. In DNA form, the CDR3 reads TGTGCCAGCAGCCGATATGACGTGTATGGCTACACCTTC.

This chain links TRBV5-6 with TRBJ2-1; 7 bases are a match to TRBD1. CDR3 length: 12 amino acids. Looked up from germline, CDR1 is SGHDT and CDR2 is YYEEEE. V shed 4 bases, J shed 7 bases, and the junction held 2 bases outside the gene matches. Here the CDR3 DNA reads TGTGCCAGCAGCATGACAGGGAATGAGCAGTTCTTC. Residues: CASSMTGNEQFF. Filled out from reference TRBV5-6 and TRBJ2-1, the complete variable domain reads DAGVTQSPTHLIKTRGQQVTLRCSPKSGHDTVSWYQQALGQGPQFIFQYYEEEERQRGNFPDRFSGHQFPNYSSELNVNALLLGDSALYLCASSMTGNEQFFGPGTRLTVL.

This clone was seen once. The rearrangement uses TRBV5-1 and TRBJ2-5, with TRBD1 matching 7 bases. The germline V gene encodes CDR1 SGHRS and CDR2 YFSETQ. The CDR3 runs to 15 residues. Trimming removed 4 bases from V and 2 bases from J; junction bases left unmatched: 8. This chain's CDR3 is CASSISGQRQETQYF. CDR3 nucleotide sequence: TGCGCCAGCAGCATCTCGGGACAGCGGCAAGAGACCCAGTACTTC.

V gene TRBV3-1 (or the pseudogene TRBV3-2) combines with J gene TRBJ1-5; 7 positions match TRBD1. The CDR3 contains 13 residues. Germline CDR1 and CDR2: LGHDT and YNNKEL (reference sequence). J gave up 7 bases and V 4 bases, and 4 bases lay outside the gene matches. The CDR3 loop reads CASSLRQGQPQHF. As DNA, the CDR3 is TGTGCCAGCAGCCTTAGACAGGGACAGCCCCAGCATTTT.

CDR3 DNA: TGTGCCAGCAGTTTGAGCCAGACCTACGAGCAGTACTTC. As protein: CASSLSQTYEQYF. The genes are TRBV28 and TRBJ2-7; no definite D call. Per the germline V gene, CDR1 is MDHEN and CDR2 is SYDVKM. The CDR3 has 13 amino acids. Trimming took 3 bases from V and 2 from J, leaving 8 bases between them.